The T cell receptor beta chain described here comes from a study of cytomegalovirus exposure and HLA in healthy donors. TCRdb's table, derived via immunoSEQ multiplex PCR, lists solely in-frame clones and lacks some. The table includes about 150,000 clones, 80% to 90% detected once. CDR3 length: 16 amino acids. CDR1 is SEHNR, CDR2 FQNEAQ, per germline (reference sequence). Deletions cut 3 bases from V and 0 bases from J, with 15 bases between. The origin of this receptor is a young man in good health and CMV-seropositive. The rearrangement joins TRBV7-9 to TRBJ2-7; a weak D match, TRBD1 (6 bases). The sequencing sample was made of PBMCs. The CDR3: CASSLGDRITSYEQYF. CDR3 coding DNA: TGTGCCAGCAGCTTGGGAGACAGGATAACCTCCTACGAGCAGTACTTC.